This passage covers 15 T cell receptor beta chains from one sample sequenced in a study of identical twins (dated by TCRdb to the mid-2010s). The method was 5' RACE. Reads for this sample came from an Illumina HiSeq 2000. TCRdb ran its own pipeline on the public reads, namely fastp trimming at Q25 and MiXCR clone calling, and kept in-frame beta chains. One record per CDR3 amino acid sequence lists the most common genes and DNA. Within this sample are hundreds of thousands of distinct CDR3 sequences, with roughly 20% of them counted one time only. The ten biggest clones cover about an eighth of the sample. The sample was also linked to a second study, of T cells expressing NK-cell markers.

The sample was PBMCs. The receptors were sampled from a woman between 18 and 29 years old in good health.

The chain has TRBV4-2 and TRBJ2-7; D gene unclear. The CDR3 loop spans 13 amino acids. V was pared by 6 bases and J by 1 base, with 10 bases between. Per germline, CDR1 LGHNA and CDR2 YNFKEQ. DNA for the CDR3: TGTGCCAGCAGGGGTCTCGAGTCCTACGAGCAGTACTTC. Residues: CASRGLESYEQYF.

V gene TRBV5-1 combines with J gene TRBJ2-1; 10 bases fit TRBD2. Germline values: CDR1 SGHRS, CDR2 YFSETQ. Trimming at V came to 5 bases and at J to 6 bases, leaving 11 bases not matched to a gene. The CDR3 runs to 16 residues. The DNA for the CDR3 is TGCGCCAGCAGGGATAGCGGGGGGCTAACTTTCAATGAGCAGTTCTTC. This codes for CASRDSGGLTFNEQFF.

The chain couples TRBV20-1 to TRBJ1-5; perhaps TRBD1 as D (6 bases). CDR1 is DFQATT and CDR2 is SNEGSKA in the germline V gene (reference sequence). V shed 3 bases and J shed 4 bases, with 13 bases lying between them. The CDR3 loop spans 14 amino acids. The CDR3: CSASFWQGNQPQHF. DNA for the CDR3: TGCAGTGCTAGTTTTTGGCAGGGGAATCAGCCCCAGCATTTT.

V usage is TRBV10-2 and J usage is TRBJ2-2, with 9 bases identical to TRBD2. The CDR3 extends over 18 amino acids. J was trimmed by 4 bases and V by 2 bases; bases with no gene match: 11. The germline V gene has CDR1 WSHSY and CDR2 SAAADI. CDR3 bases: TGCGCCAGCAGTGAGCCCGATATAGCGGGAGTGCGCACCGGGGAGCTGTTTTTT. Its protein is CASSEPDIAGVRTGELFF.

The chain couples TRBV27 to TRBJ1-5, with TRBD1 matching over 8 bases. V was pared by 0 bases and J by 7 bases, with 5 bases of the junction left unmatched. From germline, CDR1 is MNHEY and CDR2 SMNVEV (reference sequence). The CDR3 totals 15 residues. The CDR3 loop reads CASSLSTGGLQPQHF. For the CDR3, the DNA is TGTGCCAGCAGTTTATCCACAGGGGGTTTGCAGCCCCAGCATTTT.

This clonotype has at least ten counts. The chain joins TRBV4-3 to TRBJ1-1, with D perhaps TRBD1 (5 bases). V was shortened by 0 bases and J by 7 bases, with 18 bases between the two germline ends. CDR1 and CDR2 from the germline V gene are LGHNA and YSLEER. CDR3 length equals 16 residues. As DNA, the CDR3 is TGCGCCAGCAGCCAAGATCTCTTAGGCAGGGCGGGTGAAGCTTTCTTT. Protein product: CASSQDLLGRAGEAFF.

The chain employs TRBV12-5 and TRBJ2-6, with D hard to call. The CDR3 length is 21 residues. V lost 0 bases, J lost 0 bases, and 21 bases lay in between. CDR1 LGHNT and CDR2 FRNRAP come from the germline V gene. The CDR3 loop reads CASGLVGGKGLLSSGANVLTF. CDR3 in DNA: TGTGCTAGTGGTTTGGTTGGTGGTAAGGGCTTACTCAGCTCTGGGGCCAACGTCCTGACTTTC. The full variable domain, its missing parts supplied by reference TRBV12-5 and TRBJ2-6, is DARVTQTPRHKVTEMGQEVTMRCQPILGHNTVFWYRQTMMQGLELLAYFRNRAPLDDSGMPKDRFSAEMPDATLATLKIQPSEPRDSAVYFCASGLVGGKGLLSSGANVLTFGAGSRLTVL.

The J gene is TRBJ2-1, the V gene TRBV4-3; the match to TRBD2 covers 13 bases. After removal of 4 bases from V and 7 bases from J, the junction contained 4 bases not matched to a gene. The germline V gene encodes CDR1 LGHNA and CDR2 YSLEER. The CDR3 has 15 amino acids. The CDR3 DNA follows: TGCGCCAGCAGCCGGGGACTAGCGGGGACGAATGAGCAGTTCTTC. Its protein is CASSRGLAGTNEQFF.

CDR3 sequence: CASSFTGIQETQYF. The CDR3 nucleotides are TGCGCCAGCAGCTTCACAGGGATCCAAGAGACCCAGTACTTC. This sequence joins TRBV5-1 and TRBJ2-5, with D possibly TRBD1 on 6 matching bases. The CDR3 contains 14 residues. Trimming cost V 2 bases and J 1 base, with 9 bases left between them. The germline gives CDR1 SGHRS, CDR2 YFSETQ.

This clonotype was picked up a small number of times. V usage is TRBV4-1 and J usage is TRBJ1-2; weak D call: TRBD1 (6 bases). V was clipped by 3 bases and J by 2 bases, with 13 bases between them. The CDR3 consists of 15 residues. Per germline, CDR1 MGHRA and CDR2 YSYEKL. The CDR3 sequence: CASSQAGTLNYGYTF. CDR3 bases: TGCGCCAGCAGCCAGGCCGGGACACTCAACTATGGCTACACCTTC.

The sample holds many counts of this clonotype. This chain connects TRBV5-6 to TRBJ2-1; 9 bases are a match to TRBD2. This CDR3 is 16 amino acids long. CDR1 SGHDT and CDR2 YYEEEE come from the germline V gene. V lost 6 bases and J lost 1; bases outside the gene matches: 8. Here the CDR3 DNA reads TGTGCCAGCACCAATAGCGGGAGAGGGTCCTACAATGAGCAGTTCTTC. This codes for CASTNSGRGSYNEQFF.

This chain uses TRBV7-9 with TRBJ1-5; 7 nucleotides line up with TRBD1. The CDR3 covers 15 residues. The V gene end was trimmed by 5 bases and the J gene end by 0 bases; junction bases not matched to a gene: 4. Germline loops: CDR1 SEHNR, CDR2 FQNEAQ (reference sequence). In DNA, the CDR3 is TGTGCCAGCAGCAAGGGACAGTATAGCAATCAGCCCCAGCATTTT. Translating it yields CASSKGQYSNQPQHF.

The chain uses TRBV29-1 and TRBJ2-1, with TRBD2 identical over 10 bases. CDR3 length equals 16 residues. Germline loops: CDR1 SQVTM, CDR2 ANQGSEA. V gave up 5 bases and J gave up 5 bases; unmatched junction bases: 12. The DNA of the CDR3 is TGCAGCGTTTATCCAGCGGGAGGGTCTCGGGACAATGAGCAGTTCTTC. Protein: CSVYPAGGSRDNEQFF.

The V and J genes are TRBV30 and TRBJ2-6, with D possibly TRBD2 on 5 matching bases. V was clipped by 6 bases and J by 1 base, with 10 bases between them. The germline CDR1 and CDR2 sequences are GTSNPN and SVGIG (reference sequence). The CDR3 extends over 14 amino acids. As DNA, the CDR3 is TGTGCCTGTATGGACTGGTCTGGGGCCAACGTCCTGACTTTC. Protein product: CACMDWSGANVLTF.

The chain combines TRBV20-1 with TRBJ2-7; D gene uncertain. V lost 3 bases and J lost 5, with 17 bases in between. The CDR3 is 14 amino acids. From germline, CDR1 is DFQATT and CDR2 SNEGSKA (reference sequence). CDR3 in DNA: TGCAGTGCTAGGGCCGACGCCGGGCTAGACGAGCAGTACTTC. Protein product: CSARADAGLDEQYF.